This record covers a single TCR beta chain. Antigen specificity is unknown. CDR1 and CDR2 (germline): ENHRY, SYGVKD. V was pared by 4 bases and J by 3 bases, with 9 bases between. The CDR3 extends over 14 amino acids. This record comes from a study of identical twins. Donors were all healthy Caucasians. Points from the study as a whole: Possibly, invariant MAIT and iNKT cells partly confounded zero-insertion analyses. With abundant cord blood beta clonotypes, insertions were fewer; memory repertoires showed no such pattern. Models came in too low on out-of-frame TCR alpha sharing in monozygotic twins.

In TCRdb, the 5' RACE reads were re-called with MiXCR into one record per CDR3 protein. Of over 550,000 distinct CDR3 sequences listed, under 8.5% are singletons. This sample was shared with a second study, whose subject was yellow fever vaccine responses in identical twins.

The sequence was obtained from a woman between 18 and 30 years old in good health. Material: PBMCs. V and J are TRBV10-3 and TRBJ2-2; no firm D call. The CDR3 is CAISVHSDTGELFF. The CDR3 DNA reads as TGTGCCATCAGTGTTCACTCCGACACCGGGGAGCTGTTTTTT.